What follows is one TCR beta chain and its context. Its antigen is as yet unknown. This record comes from a study of CD8 T cells in ankylosing spondylitis. Notes on the study in general: Prior literature has documented some motif variants in synovial fluid and blood from reactive arthritis. Peripheral blood held disease-linked clones only at relatively low frequency, and these were CD8+. Made up of about eight highly homologous variants, a TCR beta motif appeared characteristic of ankylosing spondylitis blood.

Libraries for TCR beta were made by quantitative 5'-RACE with molecular barcodes. Using its own MiXCR run on the 5' RACE reads, TCRdb lists one record per CDR3 protein. The sample lists about 130,000 distinct CDR3 sequences, around 9.3% occurring once. This CDR3 is 13 amino acids long. Trimming stripped 6 bases from V and 6 bases from J, with 12 bases between. Looked up from germline, CDR1 is DFQATT and CDR2 is SNEGSKA (reference sequence). The gene calls are TRBV20-1 and TRBJ1-6; possibly TRBD1 for D (6 bases). Sequenced material: blood, either unsorted or a sorted T cell fraction (not recorded which). The TCR originated in a male donor with ankylosing spondylitis or in good health (not recorded which). CDR3 sequence reads: CSASGQRNSPLHF. For the CDR3, the DNA is TGCAGTGCCAGCGGACAGCGTAATTCACCCCTCCACTTT.